The T cell receptor beta chain under discussion was sequenced for a study of OX40 agonist ivuxolimab in advanced cancers. V lost 4 bases and J 4 bases, leaving 11 bases between the germline ends. Germline loops: CDR1 SGHDT, CDR2 YYEEEE. The CDR3 extends over 14 amino acids. Concerning this clone: The same CDR3 arises from other DNA sequences in this sample as well.

Clones were sequenced by immunoSEQ multiplex PCR, and TCRdb holds only the in-frame ones, with some missing. The data hold approximately 94,000 clones, with roughly 90% observed a single time. The sample in question was CD4+ or CD8+ T cells sorted from blood, obtained in a trial of the OX40 agonist ivuxolimab. V gene TRBV5-6 combines with J gene TRBJ2-2; D uncertain. This sequence originates from an adult with an advanced solid tumor such as melanoma, head and neck, liver or kidney cancer. This CDR3 is CASSEEPATGELFF. CDR3 bases: TGTGCCAGCAGCGAAGAACCGGCCACCGGGGAGCTGTTTTTT.